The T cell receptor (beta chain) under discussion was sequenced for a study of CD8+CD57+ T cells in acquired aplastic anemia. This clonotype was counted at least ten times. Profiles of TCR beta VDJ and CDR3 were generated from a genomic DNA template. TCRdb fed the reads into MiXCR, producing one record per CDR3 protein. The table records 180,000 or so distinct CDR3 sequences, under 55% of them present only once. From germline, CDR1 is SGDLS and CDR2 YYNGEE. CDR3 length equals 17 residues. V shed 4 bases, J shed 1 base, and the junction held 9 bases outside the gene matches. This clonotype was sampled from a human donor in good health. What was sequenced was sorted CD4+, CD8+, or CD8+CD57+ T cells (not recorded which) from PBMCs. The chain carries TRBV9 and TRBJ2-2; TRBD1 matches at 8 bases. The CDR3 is CASSTTDRGQNTGELFF. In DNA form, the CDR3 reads TGTGCCAGCAGCACGACAGACAGGGGTCAGAACACCGGGGAGCTGTTTTTT.